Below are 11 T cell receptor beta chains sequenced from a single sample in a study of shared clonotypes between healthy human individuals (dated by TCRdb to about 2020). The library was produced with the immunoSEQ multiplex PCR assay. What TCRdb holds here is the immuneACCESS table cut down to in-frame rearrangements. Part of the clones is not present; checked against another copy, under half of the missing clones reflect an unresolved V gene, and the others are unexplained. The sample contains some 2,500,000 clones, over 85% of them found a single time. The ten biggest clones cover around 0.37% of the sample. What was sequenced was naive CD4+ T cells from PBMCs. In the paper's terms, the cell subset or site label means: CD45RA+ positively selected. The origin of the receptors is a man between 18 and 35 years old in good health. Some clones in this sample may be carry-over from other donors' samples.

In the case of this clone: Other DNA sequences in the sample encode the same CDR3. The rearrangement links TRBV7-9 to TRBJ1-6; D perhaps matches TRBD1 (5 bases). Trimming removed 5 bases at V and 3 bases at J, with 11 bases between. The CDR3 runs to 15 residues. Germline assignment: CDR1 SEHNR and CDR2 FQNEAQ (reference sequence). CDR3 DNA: TGTGCCAGCAGCCCTACGGGACTCTATAATTCACCCCTCCACTTT. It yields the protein CASSPTGLYNSPLHF.

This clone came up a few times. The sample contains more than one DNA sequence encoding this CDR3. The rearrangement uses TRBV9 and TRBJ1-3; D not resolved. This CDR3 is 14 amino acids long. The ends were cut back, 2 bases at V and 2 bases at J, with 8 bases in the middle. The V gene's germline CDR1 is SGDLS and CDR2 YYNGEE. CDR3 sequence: CASSVGTTGNTIYF. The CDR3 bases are TGTGCCAGCAGCGTGGGAACAACTGGAAACACCATATATTTT.

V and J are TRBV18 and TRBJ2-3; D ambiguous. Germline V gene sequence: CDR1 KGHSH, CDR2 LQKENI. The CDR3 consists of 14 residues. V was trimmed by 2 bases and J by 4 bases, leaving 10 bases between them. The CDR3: CASSPSLGSDTQYF. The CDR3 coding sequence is TGTGCCAGCTCACCATCGTTAGGCTCAGATACGCAGTATTTT. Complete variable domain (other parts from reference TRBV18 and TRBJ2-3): NAGVMQNPRHLVRRRGQEARLRCSPMKGHSHVYWYRQLPEEGLKFMVYLQKENIIDESGMPKERFSAEFPKEGPSILRIQQVVRGDSAAYFCASSPSLGSDTQYFGPGTRLTVL.

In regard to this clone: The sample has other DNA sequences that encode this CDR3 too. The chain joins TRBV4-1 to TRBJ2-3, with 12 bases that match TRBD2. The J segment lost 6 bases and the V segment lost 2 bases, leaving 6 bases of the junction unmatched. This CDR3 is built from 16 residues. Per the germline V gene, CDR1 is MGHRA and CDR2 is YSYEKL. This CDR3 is CASSQPSGRARDTQYF. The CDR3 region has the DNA TGCGCCAGCAGCCAACCTAGCGGGAGGGCTCGCGATACGCAGTATTTT.

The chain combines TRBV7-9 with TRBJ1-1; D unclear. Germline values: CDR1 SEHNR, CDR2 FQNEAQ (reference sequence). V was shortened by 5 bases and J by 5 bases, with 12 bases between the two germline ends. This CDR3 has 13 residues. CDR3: CASSPISETEAFF. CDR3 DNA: TGTGCCAGCAGCCCTATATCGGAGACTGAAGCTTTCTTT.

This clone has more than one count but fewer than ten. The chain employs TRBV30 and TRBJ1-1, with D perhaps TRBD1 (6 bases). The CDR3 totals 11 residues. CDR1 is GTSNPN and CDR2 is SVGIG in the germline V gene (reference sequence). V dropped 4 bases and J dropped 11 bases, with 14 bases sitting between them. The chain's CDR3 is CAWIGGESAFF. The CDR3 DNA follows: TGTGCCTGGATAGGGGGAGAGTCGGCTTTCTTT. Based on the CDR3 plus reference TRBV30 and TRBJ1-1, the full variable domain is SQTIHQWPATLVQPVGSPLSLECTVEGTSNPNLYWYRQAAGRGLQLLFYSVGIGQISSEVPQNLSASRPQDRQFILSSKKLLLSDSGFYLCAWIGGESAFFGQGTRLTVV.

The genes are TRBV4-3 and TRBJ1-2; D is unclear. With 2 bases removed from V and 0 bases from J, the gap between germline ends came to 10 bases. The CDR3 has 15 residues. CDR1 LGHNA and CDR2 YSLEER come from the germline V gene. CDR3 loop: CASSQSGAANYGYTF. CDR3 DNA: TGCGCCAGCAGCCAATCGGGTGCCGCTAACTATGGCTACACCTTC.

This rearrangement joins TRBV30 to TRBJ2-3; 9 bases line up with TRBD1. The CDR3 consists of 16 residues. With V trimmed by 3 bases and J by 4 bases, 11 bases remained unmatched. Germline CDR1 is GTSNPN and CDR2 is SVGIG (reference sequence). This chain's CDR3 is CAWRRPGQGSPDTQYF. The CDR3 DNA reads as TGTGCCTGGAGGCGGCCGGGACAGGGAAGCCCAGATACGCAGTATTTT.

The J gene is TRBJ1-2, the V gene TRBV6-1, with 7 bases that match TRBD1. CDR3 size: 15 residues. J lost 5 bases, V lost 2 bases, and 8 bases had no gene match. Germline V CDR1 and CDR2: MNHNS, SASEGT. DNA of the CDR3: TGTGCCAGCAGTGAAATTAGGACAGGAGTGTATGGCTACACCTTC. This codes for CASSEIRTGVYGYTF.

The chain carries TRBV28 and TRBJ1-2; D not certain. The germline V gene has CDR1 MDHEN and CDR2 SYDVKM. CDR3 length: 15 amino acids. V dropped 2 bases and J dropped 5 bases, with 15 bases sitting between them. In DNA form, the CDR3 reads TGTGCCAGCAGTTTAGCAGAGCCGCTATGGTATGGCTACACCTTC. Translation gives CASSLAEPLWYGYTF.

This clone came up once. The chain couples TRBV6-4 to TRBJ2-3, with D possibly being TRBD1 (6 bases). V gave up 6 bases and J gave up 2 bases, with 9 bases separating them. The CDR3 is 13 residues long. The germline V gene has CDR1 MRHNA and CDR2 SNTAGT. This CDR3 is CASRGQPTDTQYF. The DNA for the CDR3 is TGTGCCAGCAGAGGACAGCCCACAGATACGCAGTATTTT.